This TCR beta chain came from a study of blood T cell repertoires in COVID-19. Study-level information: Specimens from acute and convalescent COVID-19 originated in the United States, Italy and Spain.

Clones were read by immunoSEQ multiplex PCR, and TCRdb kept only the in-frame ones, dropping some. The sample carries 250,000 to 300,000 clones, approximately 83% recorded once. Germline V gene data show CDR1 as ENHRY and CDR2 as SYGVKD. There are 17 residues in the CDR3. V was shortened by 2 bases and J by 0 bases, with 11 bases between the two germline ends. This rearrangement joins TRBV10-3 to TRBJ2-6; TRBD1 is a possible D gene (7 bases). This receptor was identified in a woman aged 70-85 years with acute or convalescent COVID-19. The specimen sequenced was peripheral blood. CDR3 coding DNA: TGTGCCATCAGTGAGCAGGGGGGCTTCTCTGGGGCCAACGTCCTGACTTTC. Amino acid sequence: CAISEQGGFSGANVLTF.